A selection of T cell receptor beta chains follows, all from one sample in a study of T cell clones after liver transplantation. The repertoire was sequenced with immunoSEQ multiplex PCR; TCRdb's copy has only in-frame clones and lacks some. The sample lists 72,000 or so clones; around four fifths were seen once. The sample here was CD4+ T cells from blood, taken at the 22-month timepoint. These TCRs come from a human patient who received a liver transplant. The graft donor may have contributed some T cells. Each CDR3 is given without its conserved first and last residue. Some rows mark clone size as missing; the rest say once, few, many or name a class of expanded clone.

cdr3_aa: AWSVIGNEQF
v_call: TRBV30
j_call: TRBJ2-1
clone_size: -

cdr3_aa: ASSPPQGRGQETQY
v_call: TRBV18
j_call: TRBJ2-5
clone_size: -

cdr3_aa: ASRTFGQGHGYT
v_call: TRBV7-9
j_call: TRBJ1-2
clone_size: -

cdr3_aa: ASRLAGGVTGELF
v_call: TRBV28
j_call: TRBJ2-2
clone_size: few

cdr3_aa: ASSSLEYNQETQY
v_call: TRBV19
j_call: TRBJ2-5
clone_size: -

cdr3_aa: ASSQEWNTEAF
v_call: TRBV14
j_call: TRBJ1-1
clone_size: -

cdr3_aa: AWTAVPPYEQY
v_call: TRBV30
j_call: TRBJ2-7
clone_size: -

cdr3_aa: ASRDSPQETQY
v_call: TRBV5-1
j_call: TRBJ2-5
clone_size: -

cdr3_aa: ASSDRETQY
v_call: TRBV2
j_call: TRBJ2-5
clone_size: -

cdr3_aa: ASSPTRDSYEQY
v_call: TRBV18
j_call: TRBJ2-7
clone_size: -

cdr3_aa: ASSFGQDRAYGYT
v_call: TRBV7-2
j_call: TRBJ1-2
clone_size: -

cdr3_aa: ASSLGTGPYEQY
v_call: TRBV7-2
j_call: TRBJ2-7
clone_size: few

cdr3_aa: ASSPDGRSYNEQF
v_call: TRBV9
j_call: TRBJ2-1
clone_size: -

cdr3_aa: ASSFIRDHLQSRANVLT
v_call: TRBV18
j_call: TRBJ2-6
clone_size: -

cdr3_aa: ASSKPSGRGYNEQF
v_call: TRBV5-1
j_call: TRBJ2-1
clone_size: -

cdr3_aa: ASSVGSSGSEEQF
v_call: TRBV9
j_call: TRBJ2-1
clone_size: -

cdr3_aa: ASSSTSGGSRTQY
v_call: TRBV28
j_call: TRBJ2-5
clone_size: -

cdr3_aa: ASSNPPLYDFTGELF
v_call: TRBV18
j_call: TRBJ2-2
clone_size: once

cdr3_aa: ASTTTGAPAKNIQY
v_call: TRBV19
j_call: TRBJ2-4
clone_size: -

cdr3_aa: ASSRRQGTDTGELF
v_call: TRBV9
j_call: TRBJ2-2
clone_size: -

cdr3_aa: ASSQAPSPYNEQF
v_call: TRBV9
j_call: TRBJ2-1
clone_size: once

cdr3_aa: ASSYRGVDSPLH
v_call: TRBV6-6
j_call: TRBJ1-6
clone_size: -

cdr3_aa: AWSSLNSNQPQH
v_call: TRBV30
j_call: TRBJ1-5
clone_size: -

cdr3_aa: ASSFAGLGNNSPLH
v_call: TRBV27
j_call: TRBJ1-6
clone_size: few

cdr3_aa: ASSPRTGGVNTEAF
v_call: TRBV4-1
j_call: TRBJ1-1
clone_size: -

cdr3_aa: ASSLTLAAEDTQY
v_call: TRBV7-9
j_call: TRBJ2-3
clone_size: once

cdr3_aa: ASSPGTLRVTDTQY
v_call: TRBV7-2
j_call: TRBJ2-3
clone_size: -

cdr3_aa: ASSTGTVENTEAF
v_call: TRBV7-9
j_call: TRBJ1-1
clone_size: few

cdr3_aa: ASSKSGGYSPLH
v_call: TRBV6-5
j_call: TRBJ1-6
clone_size: -

cdr3_aa: ASSLAGGGPTDTQY
v_call: TRBV7-6
j_call: TRBJ2-3
clone_size: -

cdr3_aa: ASSEQSTDTQY
v_call: TRBV7-7
j_call: TRBJ2-3
clone_size: -

cdr3_aa: AWSSARADWEQF
v_call: TRBV30
j_call: TRBJ2-1
clone_size: -

cdr3_aa: ASSNEHNQPQH
v_call: TRBV5-5
j_call: TRBJ1-5
clone_size: few

cdr3_aa: ASSDNSDTQY
v_call: TRBV2
j_call: TRBJ2-3
clone_size: few

cdr3_aa: ASSSRLGGGYEQY
v_call: TRBV27
j_call: TRBJ2-7
clone_size: few

cdr3_aa: ASSLDRGETQY
v_call: TRBV5-4
j_call: TRBJ2-5
clone_size: -

cdr3_aa: ASSIGGRAVNEQF
v_call: TRBV19
j_call: TRBJ2-1
clone_size: once

cdr3_aa: ASSRDRVLNTIY
v_call: TRBV6-5
j_call: TRBJ1-3
clone_size: -

cdr3_aa: ASSLGAGVGQETQY
v_call: TRBV5-1
j_call: TRBJ2-5
clone_size: -

cdr3_aa: ASSLRGVDTQY
v_call: TRBV13
j_call: TRBJ2-3
clone_size: -

cdr3_aa: ASSEQGKYGYT
v_call: TRBV6-1
j_call: TRBJ1-2
clone_size: -

cdr3_aa: ASRQGLNIQY
v_call: TRBV6-1
j_call: TRBJ2-4
clone_size: few

cdr3_aa: SVGTGGEETQY
v_call: TRBV29-1
j_call: TRBJ2-5
clone_size: -

cdr3_aa: ASSLDQADTQY
v_call: TRBV11-2
j_call: TRBJ2-3
clone_size: once

cdr3_aa: ASSLTGVDTEAF
v_call: TRBV7-9
j_call: TRBJ1-1
clone_size: -

cdr3_aa: ASSLTSKSYNEQF
v_call: TRBV7-8
j_call: TRBJ2-1
clone_size: -

cdr3_aa: ASSYFRDRGMEQF
v_call: TRBV6-5
j_call: TRBJ2-1
clone_size: -

cdr3_aa: ASSLVANPPPDRANGYT
v_call: TRBV13
j_call: TRBJ1-2
clone_size: once

cdr3_aa: ASGSLGDRATEKLF
v_call: TRBV12-5
j_call: TRBJ1-4
clone_size: -

cdr3_aa: ASSMARGGVRRGYT
v_call: TRBV19
j_call: TRBJ1-2
clone_size: -

cdr3_aa: ASSLGQGNTGELF
v_call: TRBV5-1
j_call: TRBJ2-2
clone_size: -

cdr3_aa: ASSIWDTEAF
v_call: TRBV19
j_call: TRBJ1-1
clone_size: -

cdr3_aa: ASTHKNEKLF
v_call: TRBV6-1
j_call: TRBJ1-4
clone_size: few

cdr3_aa: ASSPRTSGRADNEQF
v_call: TRBV18
j_call: TRBJ2-1
clone_size: -

cdr3_aa: ASSLDREQY
v_call: TRBV5-1
j_call: TRBJ2-7
clone_size: few

cdr3_aa: ASSLNGKETQY
v_call: TRBV11-3
j_call: TRBJ2-5
clone_size: -

cdr3_aa: SVSTIRYEQY
v_call: TRBV29-1
j_call: TRBJ2-7
clone_size: -

cdr3_aa: ASSYTGGAGEKLF
v_call: TRBV7-2
j_call: TRBJ1-4
clone_size: -